These T cell receptor beta chains were read from a single sample in a study of OX40 agonist ivuxolimab in advanced cancers. Profiling relied on immunoSEQ multiplex PCR, and the TCRdb table lists in-frame clones only, not all of them. The table records over 70,000 clones, 70% to 90% of them present only once. The specimen was CD4+ or CD8+ T cells sorted from blood, collected in a trial of the OX40 agonist ivuxolimab. The receptors stem from an adult with an advanced solid tumor such as melanoma, head and neck, liver or kidney cancer. CDR3s include the opening cysteine and the closing phenylalanine or tryptophan. D genes are given only for firm matches. A row's size may be missing; if present it is once, few, many or a size class.

abundance | j_gene | len | v_gene | d_gene | CDR3nt | CDR3aa
. | TRBJ2-1 | 17 | TRBV9 | TRBD2 | TGTGCCAGCAGCGTAGTACCCGCGGGGGGCCTCTACAATGAGCAGTTCTTC | CASSVVPAGGLYNEQFF
. | TRBJ1-1 | 15 | TRBV5-1 | . | TGCGCCAGCAGCTTGTCGGCCAGGAGGAACACTGAAGCTTTCTTT | CASSLSARRNTEAFF
. | TRBJ1-2 | 13 | TRBV18 | . | TGTGCCAGCTCACCCGGCAGGCGTGATGGCTACACCTTC | CASSPGRRDGYTF
. | TRBJ1-1 | 14 | TRBV9 | . | TGTGCCAGCAGCCCTCCGCCCGGTCGCGCTGAAGCTTTCTTT | CASSPPPGRAEAFF
. | TRBJ1-3 | 16 | TRBV18 | TRBD1 | TGTGCCAGCTCATTCGGACAGGCCTCCTCTGGAAACACCATATATTTT | CASSFGQASSGNTIYF
. | TRBJ2-7 | 15 | TRBV18 | . | TGTGCCAGCTCACCCCTCCCCAGGGGCTCTGGCGAGCAGTACTTC | CASSPLPRGSGEQYF
. | TRBJ1-6 | 14 | TRBV27 | TRBD1 | TGTGCCAGCAGTTCCGGGGACAGGGGATTCCCCCTCCACTTT | CASSSGDRGFPLHF
. | TRBJ2-7 | 15 | TRBV11-1 | TRBD2 | TGTGCCAGCAGCTTTAGGGGACTAGAGTCCTACGAGCAGTACTTC | CASSFRGLESYEQYF
. | TRBJ2-1 | 13 | TRBV10-1 | . | TGCGCCAGCAGTACCGGACCATACAATGAGCAGTTCTTC | CASSTGPYNEQFF
. | TRBJ1-4 | 14 | TRBV19 | . | TGTGCCAGTAACGCCGCAGTGGGAAATGAAAAACTGTTTTTT | CASNAAVGNEKLFF
. | TRBJ1-2 | 13 | TRBV6-6 | TRBD1 | TGTGCCAGCAGCCAGGGACAGGGGTCTGGCTACACCTTC | CASSQGQGSGYTF
. | TRBJ1-2 | 16 | TRBV15 | . | TGTGCCACCAGCAGGACCCTCGGAGGGATGGACTATGGCTACACCTTC | CATSRTLGGMDYGYTF
. | TRBJ2-7 | 15 | TRBV11-1 | TRBD2 | TGTGCCACCACGACCGAGCGGGGGGCTTCCTACGAGCAGTACTTC | CATTTERGASYEQYF
few | TRBJ1-5 | 16 | TRBV6-1 | . | TGTGCCAGCAGTGCATACAGGGACATCGCTTCCCAGCCCCAGCATTTT | CASSAYRDIASQPQHF
. | TRBJ2-7 | 15 | TRBV13 | . | TGTGCCAGCAGTGATAGGGCAGCCCTATCCCACGAGCAGTACTTC | CASSDRAALSHEQYF
. | TRBJ2-3 | 13 | TRBV27 | . | TGTGCCAACAAAGAGGGGGTCGCAGATACGCAGTATTTT | CANKEGVADTQYF
. | TRBJ1-3 | 13 | TRBV5-6 | . | TGTGCCAGCAGCGGGAACCAGAGGGACACCATATATTTT | CASSGNQRDTIYF
. | TRBJ2-7 | 17 | TRBV5-1 | TRBD1 | TGCGCCAGCAGCCCGGATTACAGGACAGGGTGGTTCTACGAGCAGTACTTC | CASSPDYRTGWFYEQYF